This T cell receptor beta chain was identified in a study of T cells in Graves' hyperthyroidism and ophthalmopathy. What was amplified from RNA transcripts were TCR beta CDR3 regions. In the first-round RT-PCR of the TCR CDR3, the HTBI primer set was used. TCRdb recomputed calls from the multiplex PCR reads with MiXCR, one row per CDR3 protein. The sample lists 80,000 to 100,000 distinct CDR3 sequences; 40% were seen once. Looked up from germline, CDR1 is DFQATT and CDR2 is SNEGSKA (reference sequence). The CDR3 has 15 residues if both end residues are counted. This clonotype was counted once. Given the absence of the conserved phenylalanine or tryptophan at the CDR3 end, a read error is likely. It is unclear where the CDR3 begins or ends on the DNA, so no DNA is shown, and the CDR3 is as TCRdb lists it. Hyperthyroidism was newly diagnosed in patients aged 18 to 65 (duration under 2 months). Patients with uncontrolled infections, other autoimmune diseases, pregnancy or lactation were excluded. Together with thyroid ultrasound, orbital computed tomography, serum thyroxine and TRAb, clinical symptoms were used for diagnoses.

The material sequenced was peripheral blood or thyroid tissue (not recorded which). This sequence joins TRBV20-1 and TRBJ2-5; the D call TRBD2 from the table was never checked on the DNA. The receptor was isolated from a woman under 40 with Graves' hyperthyroidism. CDR3 region: CSARDPSSSGGPNIY.